These 24 T cell receptor beta chains share one sample of origin, sequenced in a study of neurological immune-mediated disorders. TCRdb reprocessed the 5' RACE reads with MiXCR, giving one entry per CDR3 protein. The sample lists fewer than 35,000 distinct CDR3 sequences; 4.6% were seen once. The sample consisted of PBMCs. All receptors derive from a young man in good health.

This clonotype was seen repeatedly, ten times or more. This rearrangement joins TRBV5-1 to TRBJ1-4, with D uncertain. The CDR3 has 17 amino acids. V was clipped by 2 bases and J by 8 bases, with 22 bases between them. Germline V gives CDR1 SGHRS, CDR2 YFSETQ. The CDR3 reads CASSLLAPRSGKEKLFF. The DNA for the CDR3 is TGCGCCAGCAGCTTACTTGCCCCGCGGTCCGGGAAGGAAAAACTGTTTTTT.

This clonotype was observed at least ten times. The chain recombines TRBV29-1 with TRBJ2-3; no reliable D call. The CDR3 runs 16 residues. Trimming stripped 0 bases from V and 0 bases from J, with 13 bases between. Per germline, CDR1 SQVTM and CDR2 ANQGSEA. The CDR3 loop reads CSVEEAKGWSTDTQYF. CDR3 DNA sequence: TGCAGCGTTGAAGAAGCCAAGGGTTGGAGCACAGATACGCAGTATTTT.

In its sample, this clonotype was seen many times. This sequence joins TRBV5-6 and TRBJ1-1; no reliable D call. Trimming left V 0 bases short and J 6 bases short, with 12 bases between. This CDR3 spans 14 amino acids. The germline V gene encodes CDR1 SGHDT and CDR2 YYEEEE. The CDR3 loop reads CASSLAFLQPEAFF. CDR3 DNA: TGTGCCAGCAGCTTGGCATTCTTGCAGCCTGAAGCTTTCTTT.

This clonotype was recorded at least ten times. CDR3 amino acids: CASSNGQGSQPQHF. The CDR3 DNA reads TGTGCCAGCAGCAACGGACAGGGAAGTCAGCCCCAGCATTTT. V is TRBV7-2 and J is TRBJ1-5, with TRBD1 matching 8 bases. V shed 5 bases and J 6 bases; nucleotides not matched to a gene: 6. Germline lookup yields CDR1 SGHTA and CDR2 FQGNSA. CDR3 size: 14 residues.

In its sample, this clonotype was seen many times. The chain joins TRBV5-1 to TRBJ2-5, with D unclear. CDR1 and CDR2 from the germline V gene are SGHRS and YFSETQ. Trimming took off 4 bases at V and 0 bases at J, with 16 bases between the two ends. CDR3 length: 16 residues. The CDR3 loop reads CASSTSTLGYQETQYF. CDR3 bases: TGCGCCAGCAGCACCTCTACGTTGGGTTACCAAGAGACCCAGTACTTC.

This clonotype was observed at least ten times. Mismatch with germline at one junction end may stem from a read error. The genes are TRBV7-7 and TRBJ2-1; possibly TRBD2 for D (7 bases). The CDR3 length is 13 residues. Germline V gene data show CDR1 as SSHAT and CDR2 as FNYEAQ (reference sequence). CDR3: CASSLGGANEQFF. The CDR3 coding sequence is TGTGCTAGCAGCTTAGGGGGGGCAAATGAGCAGTTCTTC. The full variable domain, rest sourced from reference TRBV7-7 and TRBJ2-1, is GAGVSQSPRYKVTKRGQDVTLRCDPISSHATLYWYQQALGQGPEFLTYFNYEAQPDKSGLPSDRFSAERPEGSISTLTIQRTEQRDSAMYRCASSLGGANEQFFGPGTRLTVL.

This clonotype has ten or more counts. This chain uses TRBV7-2 with TRBJ1-4; the match to TRBD1 covers 9 bases. With 5 bases clipped from V and 7 bases from J, the junction kept 5 bases outside the gene matches. Germline V lookup: CDR1 SGHTA, CDR2 FQGNSA. This CDR3 is 14 amino acids long. The CDR3 loop is CASSPDRGGEKLFF. CDR3 DNA: TGTGCCAGCAGCCCGGACAGGGGAGGTGAAAAACTGTTTTTT. The variable domain in full, completed from reference TRBV7-2 and TRBJ1-4, reads GAGVSQSPSNKVTEKGKDVELRCDPISGHTALYWYRQSLGQGLEFLIYFQGNSAPDKSGLPSDRFSAERTGGSVSTLTIQRTQQEDSAVYLCASSPDRGGEKLFFGSGTQLSVL.

This clonotype was seen ten or more times. J is TRBJ1-2 and V is TRBV20-1; a weak D match, TRBD1 (6 bases). Trimming removed 4 bases from V and 5 bases from J, with 17 bases in between. The CDR3 is made up of 14 amino acids. Germline assignment: CDR1 DFQATT and CDR2 SNEGSKA (reference sequence). This CDR3 is CSAKGGGRLYGYTF. Here the CDR3 DNA reads TGCAGTGCTAAGGGGGGAGGACGGTTATATGGCTACACCTTC.

This clonotype was found once. V usage is TRBV7-2 and J usage is TRBJ2-2; tentative D call: TRBD2 (6 bases). V lost 2 bases and J lost 7, with 17 bases in between. CDR3 length: 16 amino acids. Germline CDR1 reads SGHTA; CDR2 reads FQGNSA. The CDR3 sequence: CASSLNVLGGGGELFF. CDR3 coding DNA: TGTGCCAGCAGCTTAAACGTGCTCGGGGGAGGCGGGGAGCTGTTTTTT.

In this sample, this clonotype turned up many times. The V gene is TRBV20-1, the J gene TRBJ2-7, with D possibly being TRBD1 (6 bases). Germline loops: CDR1 DFQATT, CDR2 SNEGSKA (reference sequence). The CDR3 totals 14 residues. V was trimmed by 6 bases and J by 2 bases, leaving 17 bases between them. CDR3 DNA sequence: TGCAGTGCCATCCCGGGACAAAGCCCCTACGAGCAGTACTTC. This sequence encodes CSAIPGQSPYEQYF.

This clonotype was seen at least ten times. The chain employs TRBV20-1 and TRBJ1-4, with D possibly being TRBD1 (6 bases). Trimming pared 3 bases from V and 8 bases from J, leaving 28 bases between. Germline V gene data show CDR1 as DFQATT and CDR2 as SNEGSKA (reference sequence). The CDR3 covers 18 residues. The CDR3 bases are TGCAGTGCTAGGGAATATGGACAGAGCCGTCGTGACGTGGAAAAACTGTTTTTT. This translates into CSAREYGQSRRDVEKLFF.

This rearrangement joins TRBV19 to TRBJ2-6; 11 bases are a match to TRBD2. V was clipped by 2 bases and J by 2 bases; unmatched bases: 5. Germline V gene lookup returns CDR1 LNHDA and CDR2 SQIVND (reference sequence). The CDR3 contains 18 residues. CDR3 coding DNA: TGTGCCAGTAGTATATATGGACTAGCGGGTGCTGGGGCCAACGTCCTGACTTTC. Protein product: CASSIYGLAGAGANVLTF.

This clonotype appeared many times. The V gene is TRBV5-1, the J gene TRBJ1-2, with D perhaps TRBD1 (5 bases). The V and J ends lost 0 bases and 4 bases respectively, with 10 bases between them. Germline values: CDR1 SGHRS, CDR2 YFSETQ. The CDR3 has 14 amino acids. CDR3 nucleotides: TGCGCCAGCAGCTTGGCGGGGGTTAGCTATGGCTACACCTTC. Its translation is CASSLAGVSYGYTF.

This clonotype was recorded many times. This chain uses TRBV20-1 with TRBJ1-2; D might be TRBD1 (5 bases). The length of the CDR3 is 18 residues. Germline lookup yields CDR1 DFQATT and CDR2 SNEGSKA (reference sequence). Trimming pared 0 bases from V and 8 bases from J, leaving 28 bases between. DNA of the CDR3: TGCAGTGCTAGAGATCCCTGGGGGGACTGGCCGACCACCGACGGCTACACCTTC. Translating gives CSARDPWGDWPTTDGYTF.

The table lists this clonotype with many counts. This rearrangement joins TRBV11-3 to TRBJ2-2; 7 bases are a match to TRBD1. The CDR3 runs 19 residues. V lost 0 bases, J lost 0 bases, and 10 bases stayed unmatched. Germline loops: CDR1 SGHNT, CDR2 YENEEA. The CDR3 nucleotides are TGTGCCAGCAGCTTAGAACAAGGGGGCTCGGTCGCGAACACCGGGGAGCTGTTTTTT. It encodes CASSLEQGGSVANTGELFF.

This clonotype was found many times. The chain couples TRBV20-1 to TRBJ1-1, with D tentatively TRBD1 (6 bases). The CDR3 is made up of 14 amino acids. In germline, CDR1 is DFQATT, CDR2 SNEGSKA (reference sequence). Trimming pared 6 bases from V and 1 base from J, leaving 15 bases between. The CDR3 nucleotides are TGCAGTGCCCTCGACCCGACAGGGAACACTGAAGCTTTCTTT. Protein product: CSALDPTGNTEAFF.

This clonotype was observed many times. This sequence joins TRBV18 and TRBJ1-2; tentative D call: TRBD1 (5 bases). Per germline, CDR1 KGHSH and CDR2 LQKENI. The CDR3 sequence is 16 residues long. The V and J ends lost 3 bases and 2 bases respectively, with 16 bases between them. CDR3 in DNA: TGTGCCAGCTCACCGGCGGGGCCCTTGGGGAACTATGGCTACACCTTC. Amino acids: CASSPAGPLGNYGYTF.

This clonotype was observed many times. The chain recombines TRBV2 with TRBJ1-1; weak D call: TRBD1 (6 bases). Germline CDR1 is SNHLY and CDR2 is FYNNEI. CDR3 length equals 16 residues. The germline V and J ends were trimmed by 2 bases and 6 bases, with 19 bases remaining between them. CDR3: CASSEPPRAGDPEAFF. CDR3 nucleotides: TGTGCCAGCAGTGAACCCCCAAGGGCAGGGGACCCTGAAGCTTTCTTT.

This clonotype was recorded at least ten times. The J gene is TRBJ1-1, the V gene TRBV20-1; 8 nucleotides match TRBD1. Per the germline V gene, CDR1 is DFQATT and CDR2 is SNEGSKA (reference sequence). This CDR3 is 11 amino acids long. V was pared by 5 bases and J by 11 bases, with 7 bases of the junction left unmatched. CDR3 sequence (DNA): TGCAGTGCTCCTAAGGGACAGGAGGCTTTCTTT. Translation gives CSAPKGQEAFF.

This clonotype was detected ten times or more. The rearrangement links TRBV15 to TRBJ1-5; 7 positions match TRBD1. The ends lost 3 bases at V and 6 bases at J; junction bases unmatched: 2. There are 13 residues in the CDR3. The germline V gene has CDR1 LNHNV and CDR2 YYDKDF (reference sequence). CDR3 loop: CATSRTGSQPQHF. CDR3 sequence (DNA): TGTGCCACCAGCAGGACAGGGTCTCAGCCCCAGCATTTT.

The table lists this clonotype with many counts. This chain links TRBV19 with TRBJ2-4; D possibly corresponds to TRBD2 (6 bases). The ends were cut back, 7 bases at V and 6 bases at J, with 16 bases in the middle. The CDR3 totals 14 residues. Germline V CDR1 and CDR2: LNHDA, SQIVND (reference sequence). The chain's CDR3 is CASTDEGGLNIQYF. The CDR3 DNA is TGTGCCAGTACTGATGAGGGAGGACTAAACATTCAGTACTTC.

The table lists this clonotype with many counts. The chain joins TRBV7-9 to TRBJ2-7, with 7 bases fitting TRBD2. The J segment lost 6 bases and the V segment lost 5 bases, leaving 1 base of the junction unmatched. The CDR3 sequence is 11 residues long. CDR1 is SEHNR, CDR2 FQNEAQ, per germline (reference sequence). The chain's CDR3 is CASSGGGEQYF. The CDR3 nucleotides read TGTGCCAGCAGCGGCGGGGGCGAGCAGTACTTC.

This clonotype was counted many times. This sequence joins TRBV7-2 and TRBJ2-7; TRBD2 matches at 9 bases. Trimming cost V 2 bases and J 4 bases; bases outside gene matches: 15. CDR3 length equals 18 residues. Germline CDR1 reads SGHTA; CDR2 reads FQGNSA. For the CDR3, the DNA is TGTGCCAGCAGCTTACCTCGGGGCGGGGGGGCGTTCGGGTACGAGCAGTACTTC. This encodes CASSLPRGGGAFGYEQYF.

This clonotype was seen ten or more times. This sequence joins TRBV11-2 and TRBJ2-1, with a tentative D call TRBD2 (5 bases). The CDR3 has 13 residues. Trimming shortened V by 0 bases and J by 11 bases, and 11 bases separated the two germline ends. Looked up from germline, CDR1 is SGHAT and CDR2 is FQNNGV. In nucleotides, the CDR3 is TGTGCCAGCAGCTTAGATTGGGGAGATCAGCAGTTCTTC. Translation: CASSLDWGDQQFF.